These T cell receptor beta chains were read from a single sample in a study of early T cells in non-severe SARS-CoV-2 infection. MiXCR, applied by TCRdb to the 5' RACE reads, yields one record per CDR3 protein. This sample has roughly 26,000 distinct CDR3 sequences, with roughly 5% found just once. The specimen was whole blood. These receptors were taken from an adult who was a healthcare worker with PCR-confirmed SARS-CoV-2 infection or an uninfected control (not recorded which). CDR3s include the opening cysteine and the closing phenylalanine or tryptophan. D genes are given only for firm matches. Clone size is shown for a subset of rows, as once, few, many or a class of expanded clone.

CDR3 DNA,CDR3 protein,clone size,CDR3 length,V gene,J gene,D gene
TGTGCCAGCAGTTACCCGGACAGGGTCTACGAGCAGTACTTC,CASSYPDRVYEQYF,NA,14,TRBV6-5,TRBJ2-7,TRBD1
TGTGCCAGCAGCCAAACCGGGACAGCAACCCACGAGCAGTACTTC,CASSQTGTATHEQYF,NA,15,TRBV3-1,TRBJ2-7,TRBD1
TGTGCCAGTAGTCCGGGACAGGGTCGCTCTGGCTACACCTTC,CASSPGQGRSGYTF,many,14,TRBV19,TRBJ1-2,TRBD1
TGTGCCAGCAGCCTCGGGACAGGCAATAATGAGCAGTTCTTC,CASSLGTGNNEQFF,many,14,TRBV13,TRBJ2-1,TRBD1
TGTGCCAGCAGGCGAAGCAGGGGGGCCTTCGAGCAGTACTTC,CASRRSRGAFEQYF,few,14,TRBV6-5,TRBJ2-7,NA
TGTGCCAGCAGTGACTCGATGGGCACTACGCAGTATTTT,CASSDSMGTTQYF,NA,13,TRBV6-4,TRBJ2-3,NA
TGCGCCAGCAGATACCTAGGCAGGGGGCCGGAGACTAGCGGGGGCGACCACACAGATACGCAGTATTTT,CASRYLGRGPETSGGDHTDTQYF,many,23,TRBV4-3,TRBJ2-3,TRBD2
TGTGCCAGCAGCTCCGTCGAGAAAGGAGAGACCCAGTACTTC,CASSSVEKGETQYF,few,14,TRBV7-9,TRBJ2-5,NA
TGTGCCAGCAGTGAAATGAGGTCAGGGGGCTACTATGGCTACACCTTC,CASSEMRSGGYYGYTF,many,16,TRBV6-1,TRBJ1-2,TRBD1
TGCGCCAGCAGCCAAGGGCTGCCCAGACTCAACTATGGCTACACCTTC,CASSQGLPRLNYGYTF,many,16,TRBV4-1,TRBJ1-2,NA